Each of the 13 T cell receptor beta chains below was sequenced from the same sample in a study of CD8+ T cells in alopecia areata. Extraction of RNA preceded its reverse transcription into cDNA, which served as the sequencing template. Generated by immunoSEQ multiplex PCR, the TCRdb table keeps only in-frame clones and is missing some. The sample shows roughly 280,000 clones, approximately 60% of them seen only once. The treatment here: oral pan-JAK inhibitor, 5-10 mg twice daily. The sequences come from CD4+ T cells sorted from blood, collected at roughly week 52, from a patient treated with tofacitinib. The receptors come from a human donor with alopecia areata.

The genes are TRBV7-2 and TRBJ1-2; TRBD1 matches at 9 bases. The J segment lost 2 bases and the V segment lost 6 bases, leaving 7 bases of the junction unmatched. The V gene's germline CDR1 is SGHTA and CDR2 FQGNSA. The CDR3 sequence is 15 residues long. CDR3 protein: CASSPPGQGNYGYTF. The DNA for the CDR3 is TGTGCCAGCAGTCCCCCGGGACAGGGAAACTATGGCTACACCTTC.

V and J are TRBV30 and TRBJ2-7; 7 bases agree with TRBD2. The CDR3 has 15 amino acids. The J segment lost 2 bases and the V segment lost 3 bases, leaving 10 bases of the junction unmatched. The germline V gene has CDR1 GTSNPN and CDR2 SVGIG (reference sequence). CDR3: CAWSVRASGPYEQYF. The DNA for the CDR3 is TGTGCCTGGAGCGTACGGGCTAGCGGACCCTACGAGCAGTACTTC.

The chain uses TRBV7-2 and TRBJ2-5; TRBD2 matches at 12 bases. Germline CDR1 SGHTA, CDR2 FQGNSA. This CDR3 comprises 15 residues. Trimming took 3 bases from V and 3 from J; bases not matched to a gene: 2. The CDR3 region is CASSFRLAGEETQYF. CDR3 coding DNA: TGTGCCAGCAGCTTTCGACTAGCGGGGGAAGAGACCCAGTACTTC.

V and J are TRBV5-4 and TRBJ1-4, with unresolved D. Deletions cut 0 bases from V and 5 bases from J, with 8 bases between. The CDR3 has 14 amino acids. Germline V gives CDR1 SGHNT, CDR2 YYREEE (reference sequence). This CDR3 reads CASSLGTRNEKLFF. The CDR3 DNA reads TGTGCCAGCAGCTTGGGTACTCGAAATGAAAAACTGTTTTTT.

The chain's CDR3 is CASNEGTQYF. The CDR3 DNA reads TGTGCCAGCAATGAGGGGACGCAGTATTTT. The chain has TRBV27 and TRBJ2-3; D possibly matches TRBD1 or TRBD2 (5 bases each). CDR1 and CDR2 from the germline V gene are MNHEY and SMNVEV (reference sequence). With 7 bases removed from V and 9 bases from J, the gap between germline ends came to 8 bases. This CDR3 spans 10 amino acids.

The chain links TRBV30 to TRBJ1-5, with 9 nucleotides matching TRBD1. The germline V gene has CDR1 GTSNPN and CDR2 SVGIG (reference sequence). V lost 5 bases, J lost 4 bases, and 3 bases stayed unmatched. The CDR3 is made up of 13 amino acids. In DNA, the CDR3 is TGTGCCTGGGCACAGGGGGCAAATCAGCCCCAGCATTTT. This gives the protein CAWAQGANQPQHF.

This clone has only a few counts. The CDR3 DNA is TGTGCCAGCAGCTTAAGGGCGCCCTACGAGCAGTACTTC. Protein: CASSLRAPYEQYF. The genes are TRBV7-2 and TRBJ2-7; D gene uncertain. The CDR3 is made up of 13 amino acids. V was cut by 2 bases and J by 2 bases, with 7 bases left in between. Germline CDR1 reads SGHTA; CDR2 reads FQGNSA.

The J gene is TRBJ2-5, the V gene TRBV6-6; D could derive from TRBD1 or TRBD2 (5 bases each). Germline V gene sequence: CDR1 MNHNY, CDR2 SVGAGI (reference sequence). The CDR3 spans 14 residues. Deletions cut 4 bases from V and 4 bases from J, with 13 bases between. The CDR3 nucleotides read TGTGCCAGCAGTTCCTCTAGAGGGGCAGAGACCCAGTACTTC. As protein: CASSSSRGAETQYF.

The chain couples TRBV25-1 to TRBJ2-5, with D unresolved. V was trimmed by 1 base and J by 3 bases, leaving 12 bases between them. Germline lookup yields CDR1 MGHDK and CDR2 SYGVNS. The CDR3 runs 15 residues. For the CDR3, the DNA is TGTGCCAGCAGTGAATCTATAGGTCTAAAAGAGACCCAGTACTTC. Translation: CASSESIGLKETQYF.

The chain carries TRBV2 and TRBJ1-6; TRBD1 agrees at 8 bases. V was pared by 6 bases and J by 7 bases, with 8 bases of the junction left unmatched. The V gene's germline CDR1 is SNHLY and CDR2 FYNNEI. The CDR3 is made up of 15 amino acids. CDR3 residues: CASSEWTGSNSPLHF. CDR3 DNA: TGTGCCAGCAGCGAGTGGACAGGGAGCAATTCACCCCTCCACTTT.

This chain joins TRBV19 and TRBJ1-1, with D perhaps TRBD1 (6 bases). The V end lost 4 bases, the J end lost 1 base, and 19 bases lay between the germline ends. This CDR3 spans 17 amino acids. Germline V lookup: CDR1 LNHDA, CDR2 SQIVND (reference sequence). The CDR3 loop is CASSTQGISFRNTEAFF. The CDR3, as DNA: TGTGCCAGTAGTACGCAGGGGATCTCCTTTAGGAACACTGAAGCTTTCTTT.

The chain carries TRBV5-6 and TRBJ2-7; no clear D gene. This CDR3 is built from 15 residues. Trimming removed 3 bases from V and 2 bases from J, with 15 bases in between. Germline lookup yields CDR1 SGHDT and CDR2 YYEEEE. For the CDR3, the DNA is TGTGCCAGCAGCTCAGAGAGAGGTTCGACCTACGAGCAGTACTTC. This translates into CASSSERGSTYEQYF. The full variable domain, completed using reference TRBV5-6 and TRBJ2-7, is DAGVTQSPTHLIKTRGQQVTLRCSPKSGHDTVSWYQQALGQGPQFIFQYYEEEERQRGNFPDRFSGHQFPNYSSELNVNALLLGDSALYLCASSSERGSTYEQYFGPGTRLTVT.

This chain joins TRBV29-1 and TRBJ1-3; D not resolved. This CDR3 spans 12 amino acids. The V end was cut by 8 bases, the J end by 2 bases, with 10 bases between. Germline V gives CDR1 SQVTM, CDR2 ANQGSEA. CDR3 sequence (DNA): TGCAGCTCTGCTGGGCCTGGAAACACCATATATTTT. Protein product: CSSAGPGNTIYF.